Below are 26 T cell receptor beta chains sequenced from a single sample in a study of control samples from healthy donors and cancer patients. Here immunoSEQ multiplex PCR was the method, and the copy in TCRdb shows in-frame clones only, minus some. Of 130,000 to 150,000 clones listed, about 95% were seen once; the top ten hold more than 13%. The sequenced sample consisted of PBMCs. The receptors derive from a man aged 55 to 70 with colorectal cancer.

The V gene is TRBV10-3, the J gene TRBJ1-6; 9 bases align to TRBD1. The J segment lost 4 bases and the V segment lost 10 bases, leaving 8 bases of the junction unmatched. This CDR3 has 15 residues. Germline lookup yields CDR1 ENHRY and CDR2 SYGVKD. CDR3 in amino acids: CASTRGQGYNSPLHF. DNA of the CDR3: TGTGCCAGCACCCGGGGACAGGGATATAATTCACCCCTCCACTTT.

The CDR3 sequence is CASSYKTSGGNEQFF. CDR3 nucleotides: TGTGCCAGCAGTTACAAGACTAGCGGGGGGAATGAGCAGTTCTTC. The chain combines TRBV6-6 with TRBJ2-1, with TRBD2 matching 13 bases. The CDR3 is 15 amino acids. Germline values: CDR1 MNHNY, CDR2 SVGAGI (reference sequence). The V gene end was trimmed by 2 bases and the J gene end by 7 bases; junction bases not matched to a gene: 2.

V is TRBV5-6 and J is TRBJ1-1, with 8 bases lining up with TRBD1. The CDR3 is 15 residues long. Germline trimming cut 0 bases from V and 5 bases from J; bases unmatched to any gene: 6. Germline V gene lookup returns CDR1 SGHDT and CDR2 YYEEEE. CDR3 protein: CASSLGSGGQTEAFF. As DNA, the CDR3 is TGTGCCAGCAGCTTGGGATCAGGGGGCCAGACTGAAGCTTTCTTT. Supplemented by reference TRBV5-6 and TRBJ1-1, the full variable domain reads DAGVTQSPTHLIKTRGQQVTLRCSPKSGHDTVSWYQQALGQGPQFIFQYYEEEERQRGNFPDRFSGHQFPNYSSELNVNALLLGDSALYLCASSLGSGGQTEAFFGQGTRLTVV.

The rearrangement links TRBV6-5 to TRBJ1-6, with 8 nucleotides matching TRBD1. CDR1 is MNHEY and CDR2 is SVGAGI in the germline V gene. Trimming at V came to 6 bases and at J to 5 bases, leaving 6 bases not matched to a gene. The length of the CDR3 is 15 residues. The CDR3 DNA reads as TGTGCCAGCAGAAAACAGGGGGGAAATAATTCACCCCTCCACTTT. Its translation is CASRKQGGNNSPLHF.

The CDR3 DNA reads as TGTGCCAGCAGCTTAGTCGGTGGGGTCAACACTGAAGCTTTCTTT. Protein: CASSLVGGVNTEAFF. The chain joins TRBV11-2 to TRBJ1-1, with D unresolved. This CDR3 is built from 15 residues. Looked up from germline, CDR1 is SGHAT and CDR2 is FQNNGV. V shed 1 base and J shed 2 bases, with 11 bases lying between them. Drawing the rest from reference TRBV11-2 and TRBJ1-1, the complete variable domain is EAGVAQSPRYKIIEKRQSVAFWCNPISGHATLYWYQQILGQGPKLLIQFQNNGVVDDSQLPKDRFSAERLKGVDSTLKIQPAKLEDSAVYLCASSLVGGVNTEAFFGQGTRLTVV.

The chain combines TRBV3-1 (or the pseudogene TRBV3-2) with TRBJ1-1; D call uncertain. Per the germline V gene, CDR1 is LGHDT and CDR2 is YNNKEL (reference sequence). This CDR3 is 15 amino acids long. V lost 0 bases and J 5 bases, leaving 13 bases between the germline ends. The CDR3 reads CASSQEIGVGTEAFF. DNA for the CDR3: TGTGCCAGCAGCCAAGAGATAGGAGTAGGGACTGAAGCTTTCTTT.

This rearrangement joins TRBV7-9 to TRBJ1-1; perhaps TRBD1 as D (5 bases). CDR3 length: 14 amino acids. V was clipped by 0 bases and J by 5 bases, with 10 bases between them. Looked up from germline, CDR1 is SEHNR and CDR2 is FQNEAQ (reference sequence). DNA for the CDR3: TGTGCCAGCAGCTTAGCGCAGGGAGGGACTGAAGCTTTCTTT. It codes for CASSLAQGGTEAFF.

The chain links TRBV10-2 to TRBJ1-1; D not certain. Per germline, CDR1 WSHSY and CDR2 SAAADI. This CDR3 spans 12 amino acids. V was cut by 7 bases and J by 5 bases, with 11 bases left in between. The CDR3 DNA reads TGCGCCAGCAATAACCTGGGGACTGAAGCTTTCTTT. This gives the protein CASNNLGTEAFF.

The chain couples TRBV19 to TRBJ2-6; the match to TRBD1 covers 11 bases. The germline V gene has CDR1 LNHDA and CDR2 SQIVND (reference sequence). The CDR3 length is 18 residues. V lost 5 bases, J lost 1 base, and 7 bases stayed unmatched. The CDR3 DNA is TGTGCCAGTAGTCGGCGGGACAGGGGGTTTTCTGGGGCCAACGTCCTGACTTTC. It codes for CASSRRDRGFSGANVLTF.

V and J are TRBV11-2 and TRBJ2-7; no definite D call. Trimming removed 0 bases at V and 1 base at J, with 7 bases between. Per the germline V gene, CDR1 is SGHAT and CDR2 is FQNNGV. The CDR3 has 14 residues. The CDR3 region is CASSLDGSSYEQYF. CDR3 bases: TGTGCCAGCAGCTTAGACGGCAGTTCCTACGAGCAGTACTTC.

The chain combines TRBV19 with TRBJ2-1; the D is unclear. Germline lookup yields CDR1 LNHDA and CDR2 SQIVND (reference sequence). There are 13 residues in the CDR3. Trimming took 2 bases from V and 7 from J, leaving 9 bases between them. The CDR3, as DNA: TGTGCCAGTAGTATAATGAGCCGAAATGAGCAGTTCTTC. Protein product: CASSIMSRNEQFF.

The gene calls are TRBV5-1 and TRBJ2-4, with D possibly being TRBD2 (6 bases). There are 14 residues in the CDR3. V was clipped by 2 bases and J by 8 bases, with 14 bases between them. Germline lookup yields CDR1 SGHRS and CDR2 YFSETQ. The CDR3 loop reads CASSFSGLDDIQYF. Written as DNA, the CDR3 is TGCGCCAGCAGCTTTTCGGGACTCGATGACATTCAGTACTTC. The whole variable domain, filled in from reference TRBV5-1 and TRBJ2-4, reads KAGVTQTPRYLIKTRGQQVTLSCSPISGHRSVSWYQQTPGQGLQFLFEYFSETQRNKGNFPGRFSGRQFSNSRSEMNVSTLELGDSALYLCASSFSGLDDIQYFGAGTRLSVL.

The rearrangement uses TRBV10-3 and TRBJ1-5, with D possibly matching TRBD1 (6 bases). V was clipped by 5 bases and J by 3 bases, with 11 bases between them. CDR1 and CDR2 from the germline V gene are ENHRY and SYGVKD. The CDR3 consists of 14 residues. The CDR3 loop is CAISPGAANQPQHF. The CDR3 DNA sequence: TGTGCCATCAGTCCAGGGGCCGCCAATCAGCCCCAGCATTTT.

The rearrangement links TRBV19 to TRBJ1-1, with no clear D. Per germline, CDR1 LNHDA and CDR2 SQIVND (reference sequence). V was pared by 6 bases and J by 8 bases, with 13 bases between. This CDR3 spans 12 amino acids. CDR3 protein: CASSPGQSEAFF. The CDR3 DNA reads TGTGCCAGTAGCCCGGGCCAGTCGGAAGCTTTCTTT.

V and J are TRBV12-3 or TRBV12-4 and TRBJ1-1; D is ambiguous. V shed 6 bases and J shed 1 base, with 9 bases lying between them. The CDR3 consists of 13 residues. Here the CDR3 reads CASSHQPNTEAFF. DNA of the CDR3: TGTGCCAGCAGCCACCAACCGAACACTGAAGCTTTCTTT.

V usage is TRBV21-1 and J usage is TRBJ1-1; whether TRBD1, the table's D call, matches the DNA was not checked. TRBV21-1 is annotated as a pseudogene. This CDR3 region has 16 residues. CDR3 sequence reads: CASSNAPPPGLTEAFF. CDR3 nucleotide sequence: TGTGCCAGCAGCAACGCTCCTCCGCCAGGGTTGACTGAAGCTTTCTTT.

The chain has TRBV6-2 or TRBV6-3 and TRBJ2-3, with 7 bases identical to TRBD2. CDR1 and CDR2 (germline): MNHEY, SVGEGT. The CDR3 runs 16 residues. Germline trimming cut 4 bases from V and 2 bases from J; bases unmatched to any gene: 9. For the CDR3, the DNA is TGTGCCAGCAGTTCCCCTCGGGACTACCCCACAGATACGCAGTATTTT. This encodes CASSSPRDYPTDTQYF.

The V call is TRBV13, the J call TRBJ2-5; D unclear. V was clipped by 3 bases and J by 0 bases, with 2 bases between them. Germline values: CDR1 PRHDT, CDR2 FYEKMQ (reference sequence). The CDR3 runs to 12 residues. Here the CDR3 DNA reads TGTGCCAGCAGCTTGGACCAAGAGACCCAGTACTTC. Amino acid sequence: CASSLDQETQYF.

The sample holds one count of this clone. The chain is built from TRBV6-5 and TRBJ1-2; the D is unclear. The germline V and J ends were trimmed by 4 bases and 5 bases, with 11 bases remaining between them. This CDR3 is 13 amino acids long. Germline V gene lookup returns CDR1 MNHEY and CDR2 SVGAGI. The CDR3, as DNA: TGTGCCAGCAGTTCCGGGTCTCCTTATGGCTACACCTTC. This codes for CASSSGSPYGYTF.

V usage is TRBV27 and J usage is TRBJ2-7; D remains unclear. Trimming pared 0 bases from V and 6 bases from J, leaving 12 bases between. Germline assignment: CDR1 MNHEY and CDR2 SMNVEV (reference sequence). The CDR3 has 14 amino acids. DNA of the CDR3: TGTGCCAGCAGTTTATCGCCCCCACCCCCCGAGCAGTACTTC. Its translation: CASSLSPPPPEQYF.

The chain uses TRBV2 and TRBJ1-5, with TRBD1 as a possible D gene (6 bases). CDR1 is SNHLY and CDR2 is FYNNEI in the germline V gene. The germline V and J ends were trimmed by 7 bases and 7 bases, with 11 bases remaining between them. The CDR3 covers 12 residues. CDR3: CASKQGRQPQHF. DNA of the CDR3: TGTGCCAGCAAGCAGGGGCGCCAGCCCCAGCATTTT.

The chain is built from TRBV4-3 and TRBJ2-6; 12 nucleotides match TRBD2. From germline, CDR1 is LGHNA and CDR2 YSLEER. This CDR3 is 20 amino acids long. V gave up 4 bases and J gave up 2 bases; unmatched junction bases: 12. The DNA of the CDR3 is TGCGCCAGCAGCCCCTGGGGGCCTAGCGGGGGGGCCGCTGGGGCCAACGTCCTGACTTTC. Its protein product is CASSPWGPSGGAAGANVLTF.

V gene TRBV7-2 combines with J gene TRBJ1-1; D is possibly TRBD1 (6 bases). This CDR3 has 14 amino acids. CDR1 and CDR2 from the germline V gene are SGHTA and FQGNSA. V dropped 6 bases and J dropped 1 base, with 12 bases sitting between them. CDR3: CASRSDRWNTEAFF. The CDR3 DNA reads as TGTGCCAGCAGAAGCGACAGGTGGAACACTGAAGCTTTCTTT.

The chain couples TRBV2 to TRBJ1-4, with D unresolved. The CDR3 covers 14 residues. V was pared by 1 base and J by 8 bases, with 11 bases between. The germline CDR1 and CDR2 sequences are SNHLY and FYNNEI. CDR3 sequence reads: CASSEGPLEEKLFF. CDR3 nucleotide sequence: TGTGCCAGCAGTGAAGGGCCTCTAGAGGAAAAACTGTTTTTT.

This chain joins TRBV7-9 and TRBJ1-2; no clear D. Germline CDR1 reads SEHNR; CDR2 reads FQNEAQ (reference sequence). V shed 3 bases and J shed 10 bases, with 15 bases lying between them. There are 13 residues in the CDR3. The CDR3 spells CASSFGTDRDYTF. CDR3 DNA: TGTGCCAGCAGCTTCGGTACAGACCGCGACTACACCTTC.

This chain links TRBV7-2 with TRBJ2-3; 8 positions match TRBD2. Trimming took 2 bases from V and 0 from J; bases not matched to a gene: 4. CDR1 and CDR2 (germline): SGHTA, FQGNSA. The CDR3 has 16 amino acids. In DNA, the CDR3 is TGTGCCAGCAGCTTACAGCGGGGGCTTAGCACAGATACGCAGTATTTT. This translates into CASSLQRGLSTDTQYF.